This T cell receptor beta chain comes out of a study of cytomegalovirus exposure and HLA in healthy donors. Study-wide results and limits: Later analysis demonstrated an association between a missense DCLRE1C variant and TCR beta V- and J-gene trimming. By a later analysis, the bulk of CMV-associated TCR beta chains appeared HLA-restricted.

This PCR relied on a set of 60 Vbeta primers and 13 Jbeta primers. TCRdb's table, derived via immunoSEQ multiplex PCR, lists solely in-frame clones and lacks some. Of 150,000 to 200,000 clones listed, around four fifths were seen once; the top ten hold 0.95% to 1.4%. In germline, CDR1 is SGHTA, CDR2 FQGNSA. The length of the CDR3 is 15 residues. The ends lost 0 bases at V and 6 bases at J; junction bases unmatched: 7. Concerning this clone itself: As yet, its antigen is unknown.

The sample was PBMCs. The chain combines TRBV7-2 with TRBJ2-7; 8 bases agree with TRBD1. The sequence was obtained from a woman in her forties in good health and CMV-seronegative. DNA for the CDR3: TGTGCCAGCAGCTTAGCTCAGGGGGCTGTGGCCGAGCAGTACTTC. Translation: CASSLAQGAVAEQYF.